This TCR beta chain was captured in a study of Ad26.COV2.S vaccination and SARS-CoV-2 variants. Looking at the study overall: Donor was assigned to the Ad26.COV2.S arm of trial COV1001. Intramuscularly, Ad26.COV2.S was given either once or twice, 56 days apart.

The sample's treatment: around 19 received Ad26.COV2.S at low or high dose, single or two shots; about five received placebo; per-sample allocation not given. Repertoires come from day 63 after the first vaccine or placebo injection. As regards this clone: Antigen unknown.

CDR1 is SGHDN and CDR2 is FVKESK in the germline V gene. The CDR3 is made up of 12 amino acids. With 4 bases removed from V and 4 bases from J, the gap between germline ends came to 7 bases. The data were produced by immunoSEQ multiplex PCR, yet TCRdb's version contains in-frame clones alone and is incomplete. The sample gives under 600,000 clones, nearly 90% of which show up once; more than 1.5% is in the top ten. Overall study results and limits: After vaccination, reports described spike-specific CD8+ and CD4+ T cell responses as showing substantial breadth. Vaccine recipients showed a spike-specific TCR breadth that was higher than in placebo recipients.

This chain links TRBV14 with TRBJ2-5, with D unclear. This TCR came from a person between 18 and 65 years old who received the Ad26.COV2.S COVID-19 vaccine or a placebo. Sequenced material: peripheral blood, taken in a trial of Ad26.COV2.S vaccine versus placebo. CDR3 coding DNA: TGTGCCAGCAGCCCTAGTCGAGAGACCCAGTACTTC. As protein: CASSPSRETQYF.